The next 13 T cell receptor beta chains were all read from a single sample in a study of T-cell reconstitution after alpha-beta-depleted transplantation in children. Unique molecular identifiers featured in how the TCRbeta library was prepared. TCRdb fed the PCR reads into MiXCR, producing one record per CDR3 protein. In the table there are about 980,000 distinct CDR3 sequences, about 30% of which are singletons. The sequencing here drew on PBMCs, mostly from graft donor cells, taken 360 days after TCRalphabeta/CD19-depleted stem cell transplant. The receptors were gathered from a boy younger than two who had a stem cell transplant for SCID, so the T cells may come from the graft donor.

There are a few counts of this clonotype. The chain joins TRBV20-1 to TRBJ1-5, with D perhaps TRBD1 (5 bases). The germline V gene encodes CDR1 DFQATT and CDR2 SNEGSKA (reference sequence). This CDR3 has 14 amino acids. Trimming stripped 6 bases from V and 3 bases from J, with 15 bases between. In DNA form, the CDR3 reads TGCAGTGCCCACCGGGGCCCCATCAATCAGCCCCAGCATTTT. It yields the protein CSAHRGPINQPQHF.

This clonotype was counted a few times. This sequence joins TRBV4-3 and TRBJ2-5; 7 nucleotides align to TRBD2. The CDR3 consists of 15 residues. The J segment lost 5 bases and the V segment lost 4 bases, leaving 10 bases of the junction unmatched. The germline V gene has CDR1 LGHNA and CDR2 YSLEER. The CDR3: CASSLTTSPPETQYF. CDR3 sequence (DNA): TGCGCCAGCAGCCTAACGACTAGCCCCCCGGAGACCCAGTACTTC.

This clonotype was picked up a small number of times. CDR3 bases: TGTGCCAGCAGTAAAGAGACAGGGAATTTGAACATTCAGTACTTC. This encodes CASSKETGNLNIQYF. The chain links TRBV28 to TRBJ2-4; 7 bases fit TRBD1. The V and J ends lost 5 bases and 7 bases, in that order; junction bases with no gene match: 11. This CDR3 spans 15 amino acids. Germline CDR1 is MDHEN and CDR2 is SYDVKM.

V usage is TRBV6-1 and J usage is TRBJ2-3, with 10 bases lining up with TRBD1. The CDR3 extends over 16 amino acids. CDR1 is MNHNS, CDR2 SASEGT, per germline. The V segment lost 6 bases and the J segment 5 bases; nucleotides outside the gene matches: 11. CDR3 in amino acids: CASSLPPGQGKDTQYF. The CDR3 nucleotides read TGTGCCAGCAGCCTACCCCCGGGACAGGGGAAAGATACGCAGTATTTT.

This clonotype was detected a few times. The chain uses TRBV15 and TRBJ1-1; D may be TRBD1 (5 bases). V lost 5 bases and J 11 bases, leaving 21 bases between the germline ends. Germline values: CDR1 LNHNV, CDR2 YYDKDF (reference sequence). CDR3 length equals 14 residues. CDR3 sequence reads: CATSFGGVGTGAFF. Written as DNA, the CDR3 is TGTGCCACCAGCTTTGGAGGGGTTGGGACTGGGGCTTTCTTT.

The chain employs TRBV2 and TRBJ2-1; a weak D match, TRBD2 (5 bases). CDR1 and CDR2 (germline): SNHLY, FYNNEI. The length of the CDR3 is 14 residues. V dropped 8 bases and J dropped 1 base, with 12 bases sitting between them. The CDR3 sequence: CASLPPGSYNEQFF. The CDR3 DNA sequence: TGTGCCAGCCTTCCCCCGGGATCCTACAATGAGCAGTTCTTC.

The rearrangement joins TRBV20-1 to TRBJ2-1; D is unclear. Germline V gene lookup returns CDR1 DFQATT and CDR2 SNEGSKA (reference sequence). The germline V and J ends were trimmed by 8 bases and 4 bases, with 18 bases remaining between them. The CDR3 loop spans 14 amino acids. CDR3 nucleotides: TGCAGTATCGAACGCTGGGCTTTGTACAATGAGCAGTTCTTC. This sequence encodes CSIERWALYNEQFF.

This chain connects TRBV11-2 to TRBJ2-7; 11 bases are a match to TRBD2. Germline CDR1 is SGHAT and CDR2 is FQNNGV. The CDR3 extends over 16 amino acids. V lost 0 bases and J lost 2; bases outside the gene matches: 3. CDR3 in DNA: TGTGCCAGCAGCTTAGATCGACTAGCGGGGACCTACGAGCAGTACTTC. Translation gives CASSLDRLAGTYEQYF.

V usage is TRBV6-2 or TRBV6-3 and J usage is TRBJ2-7, with TRBD2 as a possible D gene (6 bases). The CDR3 totals 14 residues. CDR1 and CDR2 from the germline V gene are MNHEY and SVGEGT. V lost 6 bases, J lost 3 bases, and 15 bases lay in between. As DNA, the CDR3 is TGTGCCAGCAGCAACTGGGCGGGATTCTACGAGCAGTACTTC. It translates to CASSNWAGFYEQYF.

This clonotype was counted ten times or more. The chain is built from TRBV5-1 and TRBJ1-1; possibly TRBD1 for D (5 bases). Germline CDR1 reads SGHRS; CDR2 reads YFSETQ. This CDR3 has 14 amino acids. The V and J ends lost 1 base and 3 bases respectively, with 10 bases between them. The CDR3 reads CASSLSRADTEAFF. CDR3 DNA: TGCGCCAGCAGCTTGAGCAGGGCGGACACTGAAGCTTTCTTT.

This clonotype was counted a single time. J is TRBJ2-3 and V is TRBV10-3; D gene ambiguous. V lost 2 bases, J lost 3 bases, and 3 bases lay in between. Germline V CDR1 and CDR2: ENHRY, SYGVKD. The CDR3 runs to 12 residues. The CDR3 DNA is TGTGCCATCAGTGAGGATACAGATACGCAGTATTTT. This codes for CAISEDTDTQYF.

This clonotype turned up a few times. The chain carries TRBV11-2 and TRBJ2-7, with no clear D. The V gene's germline CDR1 is SGHAT and CDR2 FQNNGV. V gave up 4 bases and J gave up 7 bases, with 20 bases separating them. The CDR3 covers 15 residues. The DNA of the CDR3 is TGTGCCAGCAGCTCCGCCCGGACGCTGTTGGGGGAGCAGTACTTC. Its protein is CASSSARTLLGEQYF.

This clonotype was found a few times. The chain joins TRBV5-1 to TRBJ1-1; D is unclear. This CDR3 has 14 amino acids. Trimming took 4 bases from V and 6 from J, leaving 16 bases between them. Germline V CDR1 and CDR2: SGHRS, YFSETQ. Here the CDR3 DNA reads TGCGCCAGCAGCGAGCCCGGTGGAGTGGCTGAAGCTTTCTTT. Protein sequence: CASSEPGGVAEAFF. The variable domain in full, with the rest retrieved from reference TRBV5-1 and TRBJ1-1, is KAGVTQTPRYLIKTRGQQVTLSCSPISGHRSVSWYQQTPGQGLQFLFEYFSETQRNKGNFPGRFSGRQFSNSRSEMNVSTLELGDSALYLCASSEPGGVAEAFFGQGTRLTVV.